The next 20 T cell receptor beta chains were all read from a single sample in a study of sequential checkpoint blockade in melanoma. Clones were sequenced by immunoSEQ multiplex PCR, and TCRdb holds only the in-frame ones, with some missing. Of roughly 4,500 clones in the sample, about 24% were seen once. Treatment meaning: randomized to nivolumab then ipilimumab (arm A) or the reverse (arm B). Sample: tumor tissue (inferred from file names), taken from a patient given nivolumab and ipilimumab in sequence. These receptors were collected from a human donor with melanoma.

The CDR3 DNA reads as TGTGCCAGCTCACCATTAGCCCTACTAAGCACAGATACGCAGTATTTT. Translation: CASSPLALLSTDTQYF. The V and J genes are TRBV18 and TRBJ2-3; D not resolved. Trimming removed 2 bases from V and 0 bases from J, with 12 bases in between. Looked up from germline, CDR1 is KGHSH and CDR2 is LQKENI. This CDR3 spans 16 amino acids.

Comment on this clone: A read error may account for a junction end that differs from germline. V usage is TRBV12-5 and J usage is TRBJ2-5; no firm D call. This CDR3 comprises 14 residues. From germline, CDR1 is LGHNT and CDR2 FRNRAP. The CDR3 sequence: CATSTNPPQGTQYF. Written as DNA, the CDR3 is TGTGCCACCTCTACTAACCCGCCTCAAGGGACCCAGTACTTC.

This clone was detected a few times. The chain couples TRBV11-3 to TRBJ2-1, with TRBD1 matching 9 bases. V trimming: 4 bases; J trimming: 4 bases; junction bases outside the gene matches: 8. Germline values: CDR1 SGHNT, CDR2 YENEEA. The CDR3 runs to 16 residues. The CDR3 DNA is TGTGCCAGCAGCTCACAGCCGGGACAGGGTTACAATGAGCAGTTCTTC. Translating it yields CASSSQPGQGYNEQFF.

The chain joins TRBV5-1 to TRBJ1-5, with D possibly matching TRBD1 (5 bases). The V and J ends lost 3 bases and 7 bases respectively, with 14 bases between them. The CDR3 runs to 14 residues. CDR1 and CDR2 (germline): SGHRS, YFSETQ. CDR3 in amino acids: CASSSGGWGQPQHF. Here the CDR3 DNA reads TGCGCCAGCAGCTCCGGGGGGTGGGGACAGCCCCAGCATTTT.

There are a few counts of this clone. The chain couples TRBV6-8 to TRBJ2-1; a possible D gene is TRBD1 (6 bases). CDR3 length equals 15 residues. Germline CDR1 and CDR2: MNHGY and SAAAGT. Trimming stripped 0 bases from V and 7 bases from J, with 13 bases between. CDR3 residues: CASSYSSTGTNEQFF. CDR3 coding DNA: TGTGCCAGCAGTTACTCTTCTACAGGGACGAATGAGCAGTTCTTC.

This clone showed up just a few times. The J gene is TRBJ2-1, the V gene TRBV15; D remains ambiguous. V was cut by 1 base and J by 0 bases, with 10 bases left in between. The CDR3 runs to 16 residues. Germline CDR1 and CDR2: LNHNV and YYDKDF (reference sequence). CDR3 region: CATSRVIQSSYNEQFF. The DNA of the CDR3 is TGTGCCACCAGCAGAGTTATACAAAGCTCCTACAATGAGCAGTTCTTC. The full variable domain, completed using reference TRBV15 and TRBJ2-1, is DAMVIQNPRYQVTQFGKPVTLSCSQTLNHNVMYWYQQKSSQAPKLLFHYYDKDFNNEADTPDNFQSRRPNTSFCFLDIRSPGLGDTAMYLCATSRVIQSSYNEQFFGPGTRLTVL.

The chain couples TRBV7-2 to TRBJ1-1; D uncertain. CDR1 is SGHTA, CDR2 FQGNSA, per germline. The CDR3 totals 13 residues. V lost 2 bases to trimming and J lost 7 bases, with 11 bases between them. The CDR3: CASSLTAGIEAFF. CDR3 DNA sequence: TGTGCCAGCAGCTTAACAGCTGGAATTGAAGCTTTCTTT. The complete variable domain, with remaining parts taken from reference TRBV7-2 and TRBJ1-1, reads GAGVSQSPSNKVTEKGKDVELRCDPISGHTALYWYRQSLGQGLEFLIYFQGNSAPDKSGLPSDRFSAERTGGSVSTLTIQRTQQEDSAVYLCASSLTAGIEAFFGQGTRLTVV.

This clone was found a few times. The chain combines TRBV6-8 with TRBJ2-7; D possibly corresponds to TRBD2 (6 bases). V was pared by 5 bases and J by 9 bases, with 14 bases between. Looked up from germline, CDR1 is MNHGY and CDR2 is SAAAGT. The CDR3 is 12 amino acids. Here the CDR3 DNA reads TGTGCCAGCAGTACACTCTCCGGGGGGCAGTACTTC. It codes for CASSTLSGGQYF.

V gene TRBV29-1 combines with J gene TRBJ1-5; no reliable D call. The V end lost 5 bases, the J end lost 2 bases, and 10 bases lay between the germline ends. The CDR3 has 13 residues. The V gene's germline CDR1 is SQVTM and CDR2 ANQGSEA. The CDR3 is CSVREEGNQPQHF. The CDR3, as DNA: TGCAGCGTTCGGGAGGAGGGCAATCAGCCCCAGCATTTT. Together with reference TRBV29-1 and TRBJ1-5, the CDR3 gives the full variable domain: SAVISQKPSRDICQRGTSLTIQCQVDSQVTMMFWYRQQPGQSLTLIATANQGSEATYESGFVIDKFPISRPNLTFSTLTVSNMSPEDSSIYLCSVREEGNQPQHFGDGTRLSIL.

This clone was detected many times. The CDR3 protein is CASSPSRSYTGELFF. DNA for the CDR3: TGTGCCAGCAGCCCCTCGAGGTCGTACACCGGGGAGCTGTTTTTT. V is TRBV11-3 and J is TRBJ2-2; D not certain. This CDR3 has 15 residues. In germline, CDR1 is SGHNT, CDR2 YENEEA. Trimming left V 5 bases short and J 3 bases short, with 13 bases between.

The chain is built from TRBV5-1 and TRBJ2-1, with TRBD1 identical over 8 bases. CDR3 length equals 15 residues. The junction had 6 bases not matched to a gene; V was cut back by 0 bases and J by 7 bases. The germline gives CDR1 SGHRS, CDR2 YFSETQ. CDR3 sequence reads: CASSLEAGGLNEQFF. The CDR3 DNA follows: TGCGCCAGCAGCTTGGAGGCAGGGGGCTTAAATGAGCAGTTCTTC.

This clone was seen only a few times. The genes are TRBV12-2 and TRBJ2-3; the table assigns TRBD2, which was not confirmed against the DNA. TRBV12-2 is shown as a pseudogene. The length of the CDR3 is 17 residues. The CDR3 protein is CAPARTSGSIGTDTQYF. The DNA for the CDR3 is TGTGCTCCTGCTCGGACTAGCGGGAGTATCGGCACAGATACGCAGTATTTT.

V is TRBV11-3 and J is TRBJ2-7, with D possibly TRBD1 on 5 matching bases. The CDR3 is 14 residues long. Germline-derived CDR1 and CDR2 are SGHNT and YENEEA. Trimming cost V 2 bases and J 2 bases, with 10 bases left between them. The CDR3 nucleotides read TGTGCCAGCAGCTTACAGGGAATTGCCTACGAGCAGTACTTC. Residues: CASSLQGIAYEQYF. The complete variable domain, with remaining parts taken from reference TRBV11-3 and TRBJ2-7, reads EAGVVQSPRYKIIEKKQPVAFWCNPISGHNTLYWYLQNLGQGPELLIRYENEEAVDDSQLPKDRFSAERLKGVDSTLKIQPAELGDSAVYLCASSLQGIAYEQYFGPGTRLTVT.

The V and J genes are TRBV11-3 and TRBJ2-5; D may be TRBD2 (5 bases). V lost 1 base, J lost 1 base, and 7 bases lay in between. The CDR3 spans 14 residues. Germline lookup yields CDR1 SGHNT and CDR2 YENEEA. The CDR3 here is CASSLGRLQETQYF. Written as DNA, the CDR3 is TGTGCCAGCAGCTTAGGGAGGCTCCAAGAGACCCAGTACTTC.

This clone has a handful of counts. The rearrangement joins TRBV30 to TRBJ1-3; D may be TRBD1 (5 bases). The V gene's germline CDR1 is GTSNPN and CDR2 SVGIG (reference sequence). V gave up 4 bases and J gave up 0 bases, with 10 bases separating them. The CDR3 is 14 amino acids. The CDR3 region is CAWIRGYSGNTIYF. Written as DNA, the CDR3 is TGTGCCTGGATAAGGGGCTACTCTGGAAACACCATATATTTT.

This clone was detected a few times. The chain employs TRBV9 and TRBJ2-5; D remains ambiguous. The ends were cut back, 0 bases at V and 8 bases at J, with 14 bases in the middle. This CDR3 is 14 amino acids long. The V gene's germline CDR1 is SGDLS and CDR2 YYNGEE. The CDR3 DNA reads as TGTGCCAGCAGCGTAGGGGCGTCCGTGGACACCCAGTACTTC. As protein: CASSVGASVDTQYF.

The chain is built from TRBV1 and TRBJ1-5; the table assigns TRBD1, which was not confirmed against the DNA. TRBV1 counts as a pseudogene. CDR3 length: 20 residues. This chain's CDR3 is CASSQGPGQGGDYSNQPQHF. CDR3 in DNA: TGCGCCAGCAGCCAGGGGCCTGGACAGGGGGGCGACTATAGCAATCAGCCCCAGCATTTT.

In its sample, this clone is medium-sized. V gene TRBV25-1 combines with J gene TRBJ2-3, with TRBD2 identical over 9 bases. V trimming: 4 bases; J trimming: 2 bases; junction bases outside the gene matches: 4. CDR1 is MGHDK and CDR2 is SYGVNS in the germline V gene. CDR3 length: 15 residues. The CDR3 reads CASSVGGRDTDTQYF. The CDR3 DNA reads as TGTGCCAGCAGTGTGGGCGGGAGGGACACAGATACGCAGTATTTT.

The genes are TRBV6-8 and TRBJ2-7; 9 nucleotides match TRBD1. CDR1 is MNHGY, CDR2 SAAAGT, per germline. There are 14 residues in the CDR3. Germline trimming cut 5 bases from V and 5 bases from J; bases unmatched to any gene: 7. The chain's CDR3 is CASSMGTGYDEQYF. Here the CDR3 DNA reads TGTGCCAGCAGTATGGGGACAGGGTATGACGAGCAGTACTTC.

The rearrangement links TRBV11-3 to TRBJ2-1, with a tentative D call TRBD1 (6 bases). Trimming took off 1 base at V and 7 bases at J, with 11 bases between the two ends. The CDR3 is 14 residues long. CDR1 and CDR2 from the germline V gene are SGHNT and YENEEA. CDR3 nucleotide sequence: TGTGCCAGCAGCTTAGGGCAGGGGATAAATGAGCAGTTCTTC. This encodes CASSLGQGINEQFF.